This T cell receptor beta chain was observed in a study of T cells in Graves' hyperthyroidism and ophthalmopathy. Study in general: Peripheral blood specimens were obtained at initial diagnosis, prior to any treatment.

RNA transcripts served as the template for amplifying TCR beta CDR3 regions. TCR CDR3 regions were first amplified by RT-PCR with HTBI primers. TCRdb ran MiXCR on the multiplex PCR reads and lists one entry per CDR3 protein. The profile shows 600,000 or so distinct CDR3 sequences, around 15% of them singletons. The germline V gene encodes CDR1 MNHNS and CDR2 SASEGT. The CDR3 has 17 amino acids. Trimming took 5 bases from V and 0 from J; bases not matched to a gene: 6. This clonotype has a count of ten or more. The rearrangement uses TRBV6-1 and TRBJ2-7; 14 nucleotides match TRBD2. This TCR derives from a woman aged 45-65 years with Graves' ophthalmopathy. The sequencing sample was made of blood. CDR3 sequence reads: CASSWGLAGVSSYEQYF. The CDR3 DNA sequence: TGTGCCAGCAGTTGGGGACTAGCGGGGGTCAGCTCCTACGAGCAGTACTTC.